Below, 8 T cell receptor beta chains from the same sample are listed, as sequenced in a study of cytomegalovirus exposure and HLA in healthy donors. The PCR used 60 Vbeta and 13 Jbeta primers. Method: immunoSEQ multiplex PCR; TCRdb's copy keeps in-frame clones and lacks some. The table includes fewer than 200,000 clones, roughly 80% detected once. Source material: PBMCs. These receptors all come from a woman aged 18-29 years in good health and CMV-seropositive.

The table lists this clone with a count of one. This chain links TRBV10-1 with TRBJ2-1; 7 nucleotides line up with TRBD2. This CDR3 region has 15 residues. The germline CDR1 and CDR2 sequences are WNHNN and SYGVQD (reference sequence). With 6 bases clipped from V and 0 bases from J, the junction kept 5 bases outside the gene matches. The CDR3 DNA sequence: TGCGCCAGCAGCAAATCTAGCGGCTCCTACAATGAGCAGTTCTTC. It translates to CASSKSSGSYNEQFF.

The rearrangement uses TRBV7-2 and TRBJ2-3; D ambiguous. The CDR3 is 15 amino acids. Between the trimmed V and J ends, which lost 2 bases and 2 bases, there was a span of 11 bases. Germline lookup yields CDR1 SGHTA and CDR2 FQGNSA. The CDR3 protein is CASSLLSQFTDTQYF. DNA of the CDR3: TGTGCCAGCAGCTTACTCTCCCAGTTCACAGATACGCAGTATTTT.

This chain joins TRBV20-1 and TRBJ1-1; D is ambiguous. V was trimmed by 6 bases and J by 6 bases, leaving 11 bases between them. Germline lookup yields CDR1 DFQATT and CDR2 SNEGSKA (reference sequence). This CDR3 has 11 amino acids. The CDR3 DNA is TGCAGTGCCTACTTTTCCGCTGAAGCTTTCTTT. This sequence encodes CSAYFSAEAFF.

The chain recombines TRBV29-1 with TRBJ1-1, with 7 bases identical to TRBD1. This CDR3 has 12 amino acids. With 5 bases clipped from V and 5 bases from J, the junction kept 5 bases outside the gene matches. Germline V lookup: CDR1 SQVTM, CDR2 ANQGSEA. In DNA, the CDR3 is TGCAGCGTTACGATCAGGGGGACTGAAGCTTTCTTT. This translates into CSVTIRGTEAFF.

This clone appeared a single time. The chain joins TRBV6-5 to TRBJ2-1; D might be TRBD1 (6 bases). The germline CDR1 and CDR2 sequences are MNHEY and SVGAGI. The V end was cut by 6 bases, the J end by 2 bases, with 11 bases between. The CDR3 contains 14 residues. CDR3 sequence (DNA): TGTGCCAGCAGCGGGACATCCCCCTACAATGAGCAGTTCTTC. The encoded protein is CASSGTSPYNEQFF.

This chain joins TRBV7-2 and TRBJ2-7; perhaps TRBD2 as D (6 bases). This CDR3 spans 13 amino acids. Trimming shortened V by 2 bases and J by 4 bases, and 9 bases separated the two germline ends. CDR1 SGHTA and CDR2 FQGNSA come from the germline V gene. The CDR3 sequence is CASSLSGRYEQYF. DNA of the CDR3: TGTGCCAGCAGCTTAAGTGGGAGGTACGAGCAGTACTTC.

V is TRBV5-1 and J is TRBJ2-1, with 11 bases lining up with TRBD2. Germline CDR1 is SGHRS and CDR2 is YFSETQ. The CDR3 contains 16 residues. After removal of 4 bases from V and 8 bases from J, the junction contained 11 bases not matched to a gene. The DNA for the CDR3 is TGCGCCAGCAGCGTTAGCGGGGGGGCCTTGGTCGATGAGCAGTTCTTC. It is translated as CASSVSGGALVDEQFF.

The chain links TRBV4-2 to TRBJ1-6; possible D gene TRBD1, 5 bases. CDR3 length: 16 amino acids. V was clipped by 1 base and J by 7 bases, with 14 bases between them. Germline V CDR1 and CDR2: LGHNA, YNFKEQ. This chain's CDR3 is CASSQGWDWENSPLHF. The CDR3 DNA reads TGTGCCAGCAGCCAAGGGTGGGACTGGGAAAATTCACCCCTCCACTTT.